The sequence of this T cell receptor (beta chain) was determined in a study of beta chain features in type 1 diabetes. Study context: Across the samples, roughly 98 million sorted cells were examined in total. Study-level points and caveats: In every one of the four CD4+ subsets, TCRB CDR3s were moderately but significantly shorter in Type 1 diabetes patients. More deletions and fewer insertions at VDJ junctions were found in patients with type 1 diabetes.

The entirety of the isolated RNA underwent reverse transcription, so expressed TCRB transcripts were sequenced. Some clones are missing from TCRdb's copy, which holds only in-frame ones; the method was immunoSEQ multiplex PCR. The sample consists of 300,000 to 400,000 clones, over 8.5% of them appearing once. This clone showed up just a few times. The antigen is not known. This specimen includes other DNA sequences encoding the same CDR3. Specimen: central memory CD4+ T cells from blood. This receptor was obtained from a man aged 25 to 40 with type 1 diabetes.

The CDR3 loop is CASSLRTDTQYF. In DNA form, the CDR3 reads TGTGCCAGCAGTTTACGGACAGATACGCAGTATTTT. The J gene is TRBJ2-3, the V gene TRBV28, with D hard to call. The CDR3 is 12 amino acids. Germline V gives CDR1 MDHEN, CDR2 SYDVKM. Trimming removed 2 bases at V and 3 bases at J, with 3 bases between.